Following are 31 T cell receptor beta chains from one sample sequenced in a study of cytomegalovirus exposure and HLA in healthy donors. The PCR was carried out with 60 Vbeta primers and 13 Jbeta primers. Repertoires were generated with immunoSEQ multiplex PCR, while TCRdb's copy carries only in-frame clones and drops some. The repertoire holds tens of thousands of clones, with around 80% as singletons. The specimen was PBMCs. These receptors originate from a young woman in good health and CMV-seronegative.

The chain employs TRBV18 and TRBJ2-4; 8 nucleotides match TRBD2. CDR3 length: 15 amino acids. With 6 bases clipped from V and 5 bases from J, the junction kept 9 bases outside the gene matches. CDR1 is KGHSH, CDR2 LQKENI, per germline. DNA for the CDR3: TGTGCCAGCTCCAACACCGGGACTAGAGAAAACATTCAGTACTTC. Residues: CASSNTGTRENIQYF.

J is TRBJ2-7 and V is TRBV13; 12 bases are a match to TRBD2. V shed 0 bases and J 5 bases; nucleotides not matched to a gene: 11. CDR3 length: 18 residues. CDR1 is PRHDT and CDR2 is FYEKMQ in the germline V gene (reference sequence). The CDR3, as DNA: TGTGCCAGCAGCTTAGGTCCGGTATCTAGCGGGGGGGCCCACGAGCAGTACTTC. Encoded protein: CASSLGPVSSGGAHEQYF.

The gene calls are TRBV5-6 and TRBJ1-1; D call uncertain. This CDR3 has 13 residues. Trimming left V 0 bases short and J 1 base short, with 4 bases between. The V gene's germline CDR1 is SGHDT and CDR2 YYEEEE. CDR3 bases: TGTGCCAGCAGCTTGGCCGGGAACACTGAAGCTTTCTTT. Encoded protein: CASSLAGNTEAFF.

The DNA for the CDR3 is TGTGCCACATGTCAGGGGTCGGCTAACTATGGCTACACCTTC. Translating it yields CATCQGSANYGYTF. V and J are TRBV28 and TRBJ1-2; the D gene is possibly TRBD1 (6 bases). With 10 bases removed from V and 0 bases from J, the gap between germline ends came to 15 bases. Germline V gene lookup returns CDR1 MDHEN and CDR2 SYDVKM. The CDR3 spans 14 residues.

The chain carries TRBV13 and TRBJ2-3; the D gene is possibly TRBD2 (6 bases). The CDR3 spans 16 residues. Per germline, CDR1 PRHDT and CDR2 FYEKMQ (reference sequence). Trimming stripped 4 bases from V and 2 bases from J, with 16 bases between. CDR3 amino acids: CASSSGELYDTDTQYF. The CDR3 DNA follows: TGTGCCAGCAGCTCGGGGGAGCTTTACGACACAGATACGCAGTATTTT.

This chain joins TRBV6-5 and TRBJ1-5; TRBD1 might be the D (5 bases). This CDR3 is built from 15 residues. The germline gives CDR1 MNHEY, CDR2 SVGAGI. Trimming took off 2 bases at V and 7 bases at J, with 15 bases between the two ends. CDR3: CASSYAWGGGQPQHF. The CDR3 DNA is TGTGCCAGCAGTTACGCTTGGGGGGGTGGGCAGCCCCAGCATTTT.

The CDR3 nucleotides are TGCGCCAGCCACCTGGGAGGGGCCGGTGGCGAGTCTGAAGCTTTCTTT. Translation gives CASHLGGAGGESEAFF. The chain couples TRBV5-1 to TRBJ1-1, with D maybe TRBD1 (5 bases). The CDR3 covers 16 residues. CDR1 and CDR2 (germline): SGHRS, YFSETQ. V dropped 7 bases and J dropped 6 bases, with 25 bases sitting between them.

V is TRBV4-1 and J is TRBJ1-1, with D unresolved. Trimming left V 0 bases short and J 4 bases short, with 12 bases between. The CDR3 sequence is 15 residues long. Germline assignment: CDR1 MGHRA and CDR2 YSYEKL. The CDR3 nucleotides read TGCGCCAGCAGCCAAGATGTTACGGGGTTCACTGAAGCTTTCTTT. Protein: CASSQDVTGFTEAFF.

This clone was counted only a few times. The chain carries TRBV2 and TRBJ1-5; 7 bases match TRBD1. This CDR3 is 15 amino acids long. Germline loops: CDR1 SNHLY, CDR2 FYNNEI. J was trimmed by 0 bases and V by 6 bases; bases with no gene match: 5. The CDR3 protein is CASSEQGYSNQPQHF. The CDR3 nucleotides are TGTGCCAGCAGCGAACAGGGGTATAGCAATCAGCCCCAGCATTTT.

The rearrangement links TRBV19 to TRBJ2-2, with D unclear. V lost 3 bases and J 2 bases, leaving 7 bases between the germline ends. CDR1 and CDR2 from the germline V gene are LNHDA and SQIVND (reference sequence). The CDR3 totals 14 residues. The CDR3 protein is CASSMSTNTGELFF. DNA for the CDR3: TGTGCCAGTAGTATGAGCACCAACACCGGGGAGCTGTTTTTT.

This clone was seen a few times. The J gene is TRBJ2-5, the V gene TRBV7-2, with TRBD1 matching over 11 bases. From germline, CDR1 is SGHTA and CDR2 FQGNSA. Germline trimming cut 6 bases from V and 7 bases from J; bases unmatched to any gene: 10. CDR3 length: 15 amino acids. Here the CDR3 reads CASSSVLGTGGTQYF. The CDR3 DNA follows: TGTGCCAGCAGTTCCGTTCTTGGGACAGGGGGGACCCAGTACTTC. The full variable domain, rest sourced from reference TRBV7-2 and TRBJ2-5, is GAGVSQSPSNKVTEKGKDVELRCDPISGHTALYWYRQSLGQGLEFLIYFQGNSAPDKSGLPSDRFSAERTGGSVSTLTIQRTQQEDSAVYLCASSSVLGTGGTQYFGPGTRLLVL.

This clone was recorded once. The chain joins TRBV6-6 to TRBJ1-5, with TRBD1 matching over 7 bases. Trimming removed 7 bases from V and 7 bases from J; junction bases left unmatched: 10. Germline assignment: CDR1 MNHNY and CDR2 SVGAGI (reference sequence). The CDR3 sequence is 14 residues long. CDR3 sequence (DNA): TGTGCCAGCACCTACGGGACAGAGGGGCAGCCCCAGCATTTT. This codes for CASTYGTEGQPQHF.

The V call is TRBV29-1, the J call TRBJ1-2, with D maybe TRBD1 (5 bases). The CDR3 totals 12 residues. The V end lost 2 bases, the J end lost 2 bases, and 6 bases lay between the germline ends. Per the germline V gene, CDR1 is SQVTM and CDR2 is ANQGSEA. The CDR3 DNA sequence: TGCAGCGTTGAATCAGGGAACTATGGCTACACCTTC. Translated, it gives CSVESGNYGYTF.

The rearrangement links TRBV10-3 to TRBJ1-4; no definite D call. Trimming pared 4 bases from V and 9 bases from J, leaving 15 bases between. This CDR3 is built from 14 residues. Germline CDR1 ENHRY, CDR2 SYGVKD. The chain's CDR3 is CAISGGTGSKKLFF. In nucleotides, the CDR3 is TGTGCCATCAGTGGCGGCACTGGTAGCAAAAAACTGTTTTTT.

V is TRBV7-2 and J is TRBJ1-2, with 10 positions matching TRBD1. Germline CDR1 SGHTA, CDR2 FQGNSA. This CDR3 region has 15 residues. Trimming took 5 bases from V and 6 from J; bases not matched to a gene: 9. The CDR3 sequence is CASSQDRGRNNGYTF. Here the CDR3 DNA reads TGTGCCAGCAGCCAAGACAGGGGGCGAAATAATGGCTACACCTTC. The variable domain in full, with the rest retrieved from reference TRBV7-2 and TRBJ1-2, is GAGVSQSPSNKVTEKGKDVELRCDPISGHTALYWYRQSLGQGLEFLIYFQGNSAPDKSGLPSDRFSAERTGGSVSTLTIQRTQQEDSAVYLCASSQDRGRNNGYTFGSGTRLTVV.

This chain connects TRBV7-2 to TRBJ2-2; 8 bases align to TRBD2. Looked up from germline, CDR1 is SGHTA and CDR2 is FQGNSA. CDR3 length: 15 amino acids. J gave up 9 bases and V 3 bases, and 9 bases lay outside the gene matches. The CDR3 region has the DNA TGTGCCAGCAGCTTCGGCGGGACTAGTACCTGGGAGCTGTTTTTT. This encodes CASSFGGTSTWELFF.

This chain connects TRBV18 to TRBJ1-1, with TRBD1 matching over 7 bases. The V segment lost 1 base and the J segment 3 bases; nucleotides outside the gene matches: 5. The CDR3 is 15 amino acids. CDR1 and CDR2 from the germline V gene are KGHSH and LQKENI. CDR3 in amino acids: CASSPRGQGDTEAFF. CDR3 nucleotides: TGTGCCAGCTCACCACGCGGTCAGGGGGACACTGAAGCTTTCTTT.

The rearrangement joins TRBV19 to TRBJ1-2; D is perhaps TRBD1 (6 bases). The CDR3 loop spans 16 amino acids. Trimming left V 5 bases short and J 2 bases short, with 18 bases between. Germline V gene sequence: CDR1 LNHDA, CDR2 SQIVND (reference sequence). This CDR3 is CASSPEGTIRNYGYTF. Written as DNA, the CDR3 is TGTGCCAGTAGTCCTGAAGGGACAATTAGGAACTATGGCTACACCTTC.

CDR3 sequence: CASSGPGTGTEAFF. The CDR3 bases are TGTGCCAGCAGTGGGCCTGGGACAGGGACTGAAGCTTTCTTT. This chain uses TRBV28 with TRBJ1-1; 9 bases align to TRBD1. V was pared by 5 bases and J by 5 bases, with 6 bases of the junction left unmatched. The CDR3 has 14 amino acids. The germline V gene has CDR1 MDHEN and CDR2 SYDVKM.

V usage is TRBV19 and J usage is TRBJ2-2, with no clear D. Germline V gene data show CDR1 as LNHDA and CDR2 as SQIVND (reference sequence). The CDR3 runs to 16 residues. Trimming left V 2 bases short and J 3 bases short, with 13 bases between. The CDR3 nucleotides read TGTGCCAGTAGTATATATAGTTCCCTTGACACCGGGGAGCTGTTTTTT. Translating it yields CASSIYSSLDTGELFF. Full variable domain (missing parts from reference TRBV19 and TRBJ2-2): DGGITQSPKYLFRKEGQNVTLSCEQNLNHDAMYWYRQDPGQGLRLIYYSQIVNDFQKGDIAEGYSVSREKKESFPLTVTSAQKNPTAFYLCASSIYSSLDTGELFFGEGSRLTVL.

The chain carries TRBV19 and TRBJ2-7, with TRBD2 identical over 13 bases. Germline loops: CDR1 LNHDA, CDR2 SQIVND (reference sequence). V was pared by 3 bases and J by 3 bases, with 2 bases of the junction left unmatched. The CDR3 runs 15 residues. CDR3 sequence: CASSMGTSGVYEQYF. Written as DNA, the CDR3 is TGTGCCAGTAGTATGGGGACTAGCGGGGTCTACGAGCAGTACTTC. Drawing the rest from reference TRBV19 and TRBJ2-7, the complete variable domain is DGGITQSPKYLFRKEGQNVTLSCEQNLNHDAMYWYRQDPGQGLRLIYYSQIVNDFQKGDIAEGYSVSREKKESFPLTVTSAQKNPTAFYLCASSMGTSGVYEQYFGPGTRLTVT.

This rearrangement joins TRBV7-8 to TRBJ1-5, with D perhaps matching TRBD1 (5 bases). CDR1 and CDR2 from the germline V gene are SGHVS and FQNEAQ. V was trimmed by 6 bases and J by 1 base, leaving 16 bases between them. This CDR3 is built from 16 residues. The CDR3 reads CASSHQGDVSNQPQHF. In DNA form, the CDR3 reads TGTGCCAGCAGTCACCAGGGCGATGTGAGCAATCAGCCCCAGCATTTT.

This sequence joins TRBV28 and TRBJ1-1, with TRBD1 matching 7 bases. Germline V CDR1 and CDR2: MDHEN, SYDVKM. The length of the CDR3 is 16 residues. After removal of 3 bases from V and 4 bases from J, the junction contained 11 bases not matched to a gene. The CDR3 DNA sequence: TGTGCCAGCAGTTTCTCCACAGGGGCCCCAGCCACTGAAGCTTTCTTT. Its translation is CASSFSTGAPATEAFF.

The V and J genes are TRBV27 and TRBJ1-2; D might be TRBD1 (6 bases). Germline values: CDR1 MNHEY, CDR2 SMNVEV (reference sequence). The CDR3 sequence is 13 residues long. V gave up 3 bases and J gave up 8 bases, with 13 bases separating them. CDR3 protein: CASSFITGYGYTF. The DNA for the CDR3 is TGTGCCAGCAGTTTCATAACAGGGTACGGCTACACCTTC.

The rearrangement uses TRBV29-1 and TRBJ1-3; the D is unclear. Germline CDR1 SQVTM, CDR2 ANQGSEA. Trimming cost V 4 bases and J 1 base, with 11 bases left between them. The CDR3 contains 14 residues. DNA of the CDR3: TGCAGCGTTGCCCCGGGAGGGTCTGGAAACACCATATATTTT. Its translation is CSVAPGGSGNTIYF.

The chain couples TRBV9 to TRBJ2-7, with D maybe TRBD1 (6 bases). The CDR3 covers 15 residues. The V end lost 1 base, the J end lost 2 bases, and 13 bases lay between the germline ends. Germline loops: CDR1 SGDLS, CDR2 YYNGEE. This CDR3 is CASSVTTGPAYEQYF. In DNA, the CDR3 is TGTGCCAGCAGCGTAACTACAGGGCCCGCCTACGAGCAGTACTTC.

The chain uses TRBV5-4 and TRBJ2-3; 13 bases line up with TRBD2. CDR1 is SGHNT, CDR2 YYREEE, per germline (reference sequence). V gave up 0 bases and J gave up 8 bases; unmatched junction bases: 3. The CDR3 has 15 residues. In nucleotides, the CDR3 is TGTGCCAGCAGCTTGGGACTAGCGGGGGGAGGTACGCAGTATTTT. Protein product: CASSLGLAGGGTQYF.

The rearrangement joins TRBV5-1 to TRBJ1-2; D gene unclear. Germline V CDR1 and CDR2: SGHRS, YFSETQ. Trimming shortened V by 0 bases and J by 7 bases, and 13 bases separated the two germline ends. This CDR3 region has 14 residues. This CDR3 reads CASSLDRLPSGYTF. The CDR3 coding sequence is TGCGCCAGCAGCTTGGACCGCCTCCCCAGTGGCTACACCTTC. The full variable domain, rest sourced from reference TRBV5-1 and TRBJ1-2, is KAGVTQTPRYLIKTRGQQVTLSCSPISGHRSVSWYQQTPGQGLQFLFEYFSETQRNKGNFPGRFSGRQFSNSRSEMNVSTLELGDSALYLCASSLDRLPSGYTFGSGTRLTVV.

V usage is TRBV27 and J usage is TRBJ2-7; 8 positions match TRBD1. The length of the CDR3 is 14 residues. CDR1 and CDR2 (germline): MNHEY, SMNVEV (reference sequence). V was clipped by 5 bases and J by 4 bases; unmatched bases: 7. The CDR3 reads CASSPRTGRYEQYF. DNA for the CDR3: TGTGCCAGCAGTCCCCGGACAGGGAGGTACGAGCAGTACTTC.

The genes are TRBV21-1 and TRBJ2-1; no check of the table's D call, TRBD2, against the DNA was made. TRBV21-1 counts as a pseudogene. The CDR3 runs 18 residues. CDR3 nucleotide sequence: TGTGCCAGCAGCAACGCCTGTCGGGCTAGCGGCCGCCCCAATGAGCAGTTCTTC. Amino acid sequence: CASSNACRASGRPNEQFF.

V and J are TRBV28 and TRBJ2-3; TRBD2 aligns across 8 bases. Germline-derived CDR1 and CDR2 are MDHEN and SYDVKM. CDR3 length equals 16 residues. Trimming cost V 1 base and J 2 bases; bases outside gene matches: 5. In DNA, the CDR3 is TGTGCCAGCAGTTTATCCGGGCGGGGGGTCACAGATACGCAGTATTTT. Its protein product is CASSLSGRGVTDTQYF. The whole variable domain, filled in from reference TRBV28 and TRBJ2-3, reads DVKVTQSSRYLVKRTGEKVFLECVQDMDHENMFWYRQDPGLGLRLIYFSYDVKMKEKGDIPEGYSVSREKKERFSLILESASTNQTSMYLCASSLSGRGVTDTQYFGPGTRLTVL.